The clone carrying this TCR beta chain has a handful of counts. The antigen is undetermined. This PCR relied on a set of 60 Vbeta primers and 13 Jbeta primers. Libraries were prepared by immunoSEQ multiplex PCR; TCRdb keeps only in-frame clonotypes and omits some of them. The table lists about 180,000 clones, roughly 82% of them singletons. This record belongs to a study of cytomegalovirus exposure and HLA in healthy donors. Study results and caveats: More clonal expansion characterized HLA-associated TCR beta chains than equally common others in a later analysis. Presence/absence analyses treated sequencing depth as roughly uniform across donors.

This clonotype was sampled from a man aged 35-49 years in good health and CMV-seronegative. Sequencing was done on a sample of PBMCs.

CDR3 region: CASSRSGSTAGELFF. CDR3 in DNA: TGCGCCAGCAGCCGAAGCGGGAGTACAGCCGGGGAGCTGTTTTTT. This sequence joins TRBV4-3 and TRBJ2-2; TRBD2 matches 8 bases. The CDR3 loop spans 15 amino acids. J lost 6 bases, V lost 4 bases, and 7 bases had no gene match. Germline V gene data show CDR1 as LGHNA and CDR2 as YSLEER.